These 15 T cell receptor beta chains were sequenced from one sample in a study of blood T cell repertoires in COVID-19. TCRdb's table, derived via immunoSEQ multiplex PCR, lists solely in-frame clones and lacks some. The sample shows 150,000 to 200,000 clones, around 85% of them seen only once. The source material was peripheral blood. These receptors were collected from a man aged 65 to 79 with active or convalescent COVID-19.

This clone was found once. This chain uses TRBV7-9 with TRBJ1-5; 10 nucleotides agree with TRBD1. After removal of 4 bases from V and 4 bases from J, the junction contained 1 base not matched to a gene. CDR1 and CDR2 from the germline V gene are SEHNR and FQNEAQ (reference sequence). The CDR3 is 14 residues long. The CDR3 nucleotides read TGTGCCAGCAGCTCGGACAGGGGGAATCAGCCCCAGCATTTT. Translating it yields CASSSDRGNQPQHF.

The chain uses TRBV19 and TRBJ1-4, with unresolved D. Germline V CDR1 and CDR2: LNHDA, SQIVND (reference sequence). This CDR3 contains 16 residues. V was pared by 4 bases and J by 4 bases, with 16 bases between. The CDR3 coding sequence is TGTGCCAGTAGTACCATGTTCAGGATGGATAATGAAAAACTGTTTTTT. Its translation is CASSTMFRMDNEKLFF.

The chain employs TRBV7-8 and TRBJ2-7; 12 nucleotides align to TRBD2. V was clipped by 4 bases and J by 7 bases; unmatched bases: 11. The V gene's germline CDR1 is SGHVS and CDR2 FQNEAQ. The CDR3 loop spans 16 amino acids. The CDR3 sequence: CASSYRRLAGVYEQYF. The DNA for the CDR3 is TGTGCCAGCAGCTACCGACGACTAGCGGGAGTATATGAGCAGTACTTC.

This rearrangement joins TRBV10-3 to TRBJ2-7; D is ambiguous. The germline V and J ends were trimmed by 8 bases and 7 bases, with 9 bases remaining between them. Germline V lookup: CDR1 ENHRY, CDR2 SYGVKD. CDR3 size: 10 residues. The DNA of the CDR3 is TGTGCCATCGGCCTAGTTGAGCAGTACTTC. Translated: CAIGLVEQYF.

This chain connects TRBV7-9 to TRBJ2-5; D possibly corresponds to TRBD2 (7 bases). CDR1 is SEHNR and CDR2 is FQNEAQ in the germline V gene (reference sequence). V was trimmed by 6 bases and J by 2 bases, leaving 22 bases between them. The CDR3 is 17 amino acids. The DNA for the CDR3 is TGTGCCAGCAGTTTACCGCCGGGGGGCAGGGAACAAGAGACCCAGTACTTC. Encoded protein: CASSLPPGGREQETQYF.

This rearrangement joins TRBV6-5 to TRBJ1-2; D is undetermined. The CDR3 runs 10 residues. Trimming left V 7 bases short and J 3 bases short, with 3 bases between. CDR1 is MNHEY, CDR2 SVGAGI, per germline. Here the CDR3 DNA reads TGTGCCAGCACGGACTATGGCTACACCTTC. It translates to CASTDYGYTF.

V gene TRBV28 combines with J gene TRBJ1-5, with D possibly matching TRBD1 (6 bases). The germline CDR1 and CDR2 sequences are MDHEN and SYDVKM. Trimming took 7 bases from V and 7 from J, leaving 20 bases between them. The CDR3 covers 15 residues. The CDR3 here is CASNLLGGRGQPQHF. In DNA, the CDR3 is TGTGCCAGCAATTTGCTAGGGGGGAGGGGACAGCCCCAGCATTTT.

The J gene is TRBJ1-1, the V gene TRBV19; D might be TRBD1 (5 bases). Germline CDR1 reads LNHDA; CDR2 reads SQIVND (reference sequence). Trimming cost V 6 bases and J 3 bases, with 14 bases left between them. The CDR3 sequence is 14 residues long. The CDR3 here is CASRHGGVDTEAFF. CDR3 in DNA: TGTGCCAGTAGACATGGGGGGGTTGACACTGAAGCTTTCTTT. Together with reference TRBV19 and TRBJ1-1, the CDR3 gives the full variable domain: DGGITQSPKYLFRKEGQNVTLSCEQNLNHDAMYWYRQDPGQGLRLIYYSQIVNDFQKGDIAEGYSVSREKKESFPLTVTSAQKNPTAFYLCASRHGGVDTEAFFGQGTRLTVV.

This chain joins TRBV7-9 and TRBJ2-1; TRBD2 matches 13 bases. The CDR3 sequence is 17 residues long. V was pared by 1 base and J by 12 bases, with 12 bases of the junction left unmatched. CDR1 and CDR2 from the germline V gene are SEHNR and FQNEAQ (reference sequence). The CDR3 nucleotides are TGTGCCAGCAGCTTAGTACCGGGACTAGCGGGGCCCCAGGGGCAGTTCTTC. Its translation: CASSLVPGLAGPQGQFF.

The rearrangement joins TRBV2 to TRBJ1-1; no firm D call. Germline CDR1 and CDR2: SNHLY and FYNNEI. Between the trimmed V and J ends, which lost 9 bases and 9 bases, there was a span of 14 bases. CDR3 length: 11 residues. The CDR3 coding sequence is TGTGCCAGTGTAGGTAACAGTAAAGCTTTCTTT. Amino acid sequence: CASVGNSKAFF.

CDR3 DNA: TGTGCCACCATGCGACAGGGGGATCACACCGGGGAGCTGTTTTTT. Translating gives CATMRQGDHTGELFF. The chain links TRBV2 to TRBJ2-2, with 9 bases that match TRBD1. This CDR3 comprises 15 residues. V shed 10 bases, J shed 3 bases, and the junction held 9 bases outside the gene matches. Germline CDR1 reads SNHLY; CDR2 reads FYNNEI.

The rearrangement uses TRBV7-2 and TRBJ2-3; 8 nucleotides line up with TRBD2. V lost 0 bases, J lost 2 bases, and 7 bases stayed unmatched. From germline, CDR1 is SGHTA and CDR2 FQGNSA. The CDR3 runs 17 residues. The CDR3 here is CASSLALVTSVTDTQYF. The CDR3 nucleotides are TGTGCCAGCAGCTTAGCGCTCGTGACTAGCGTCACAGATACGCAGTATTTT.

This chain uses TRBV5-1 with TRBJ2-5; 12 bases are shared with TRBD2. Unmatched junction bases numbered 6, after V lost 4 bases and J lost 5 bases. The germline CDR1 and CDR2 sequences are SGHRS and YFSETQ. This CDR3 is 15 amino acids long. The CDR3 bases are TGCGCCAGCAGCCCCGGACTAGCGGGAAGTGAGACCCAGTACTTC. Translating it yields CASSPGLAGSETQYF.

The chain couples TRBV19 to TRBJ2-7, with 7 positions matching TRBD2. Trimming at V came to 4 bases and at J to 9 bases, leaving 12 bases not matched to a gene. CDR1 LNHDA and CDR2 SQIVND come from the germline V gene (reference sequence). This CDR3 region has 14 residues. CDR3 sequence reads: CASSTGTIFRGQYF. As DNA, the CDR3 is TGTGCCAGTAGTACGGGGACTATCTTTAGGGGGCAGTACTTC.

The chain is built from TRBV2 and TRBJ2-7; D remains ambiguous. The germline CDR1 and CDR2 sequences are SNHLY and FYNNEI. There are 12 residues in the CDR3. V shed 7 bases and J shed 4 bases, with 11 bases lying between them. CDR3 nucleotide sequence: TGTGCCAGCAAAAAGGAGCGATACGAGCAGTACTTC. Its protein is CASKKERYEQYF.